This T cell receptor (beta chain) emerged from a study of T-cell memory formation after mild COVID-19. Study-wide results and limits: Largely, contracting CD4+ clones fell within CM and EM, and contracting CD8+ clones within EMRA.

Germline lookup yields CDR1 SGDLS and CDR2 YYNGEE. V lost 4 bases and J 1 base, leaving 20 bases between the germline ends. The CDR3 contains 17 residues. Via MiXCR, TCRdb re-called the 5' RACE reads, giving one row per CDR3 protein. The sample shows roughly 250,000 distinct CDR3 sequences, about 16% of them seen only once. This clonotype was counted only a few times. Its antigen is not identified. The source material was PBMCs or a T cell subset sorted from them (not recorded which). The rearrangement uses TRBV9 and TRBJ1-2; TRBD1 is a possible D gene (6 bases). This TCR was sampled from a man aged 18 to 35 who had mild COVID-19 (a few samples of this study predate the infection). Cell type and time point are not known. For the CDR3, the DNA is TGTGCCAGCAGCAACCAGGGGTCAGCCACCGTTAACTATGGCTACACCTTC. It translates to CASSNQGSATVNYGYTF.